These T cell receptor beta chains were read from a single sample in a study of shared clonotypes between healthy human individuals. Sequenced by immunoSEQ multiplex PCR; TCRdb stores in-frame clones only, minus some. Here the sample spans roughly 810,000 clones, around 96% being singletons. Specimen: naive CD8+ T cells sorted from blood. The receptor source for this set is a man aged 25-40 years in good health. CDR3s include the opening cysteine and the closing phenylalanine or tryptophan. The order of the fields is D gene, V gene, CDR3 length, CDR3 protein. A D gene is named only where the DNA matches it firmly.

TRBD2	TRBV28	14	CASSFILAAYEQYF
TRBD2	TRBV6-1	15	CASSHVGLAVDEQFF
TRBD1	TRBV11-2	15	CASSTGQGLFNEQFF
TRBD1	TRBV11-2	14	CASSLVGTGVEQYF
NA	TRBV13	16	CASISEGLANTGELFF
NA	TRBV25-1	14	CASSPTTTYNEQFF
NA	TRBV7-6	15	CASSLRRNMNTEAFF
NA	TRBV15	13	CATSSPPDRAAFF
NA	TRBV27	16	CASSLFRGRTHYEQYF
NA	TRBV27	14	CASSFSKGYYGYTF
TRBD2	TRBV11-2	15	CASSLASGRLYEQYF
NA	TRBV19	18	CASSIQPPDAGGYNEQFF
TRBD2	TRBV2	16	CASRDLLAGVNNEQFF
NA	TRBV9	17	CASSGSKKGQGANVLTF
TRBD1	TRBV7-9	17	CASSWSRDRVKGGELFF
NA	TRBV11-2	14	CASSLGSDGYEQYF
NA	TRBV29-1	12	CSVAANTGELFF
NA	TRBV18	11	CASSLGFEQYF
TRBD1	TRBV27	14	CASRNRDSVIEQYF
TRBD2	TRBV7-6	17	CASSWDLAGTPPHEQYF
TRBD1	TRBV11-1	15	CASSLAPGGTGELFF
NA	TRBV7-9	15	CASSRREQFPETQYF
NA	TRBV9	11	CASSVGDTQYF